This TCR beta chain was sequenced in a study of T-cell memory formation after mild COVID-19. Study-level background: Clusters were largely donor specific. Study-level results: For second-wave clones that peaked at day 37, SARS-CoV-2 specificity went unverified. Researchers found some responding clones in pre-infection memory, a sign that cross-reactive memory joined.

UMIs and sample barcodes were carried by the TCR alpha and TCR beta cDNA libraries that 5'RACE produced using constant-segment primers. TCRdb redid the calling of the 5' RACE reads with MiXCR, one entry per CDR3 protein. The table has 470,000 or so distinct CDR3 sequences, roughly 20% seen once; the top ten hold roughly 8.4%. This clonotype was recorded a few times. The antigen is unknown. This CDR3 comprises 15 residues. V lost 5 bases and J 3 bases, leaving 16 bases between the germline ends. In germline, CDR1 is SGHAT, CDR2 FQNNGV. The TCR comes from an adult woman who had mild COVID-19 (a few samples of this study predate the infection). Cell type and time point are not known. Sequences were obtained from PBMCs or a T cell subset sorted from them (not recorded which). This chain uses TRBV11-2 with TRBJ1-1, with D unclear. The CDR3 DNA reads TGTGCCAGCAGCCCGAGAAGGAGTTCAGACACTGAAGCTTTCTTT. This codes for CASSPRRSSDTEAFF.